This T cell receptor beta chain was observed in a study of identical twins. Study-level points and caveats: There is a chance that invariant MAIT and iNKT cells partially muddied zero-insertion analyses. While abundant cord blood beta clonotypes carried fewer insertions, memory repertoires showed no such pattern.

This clonotype was seen at least ten times. Its antigen is currently unknown. V was cut by 1 base and J by 6 bases, with 9 bases left in between. The CDR3 spans 13 residues. Per the germline V gene, CDR1 is LGHNA and CDR2 is YSLEER. Through template switching, a universal primer site was introduced, and the cDNA contained unique molecular identifiers. One entry per CDR3 protein, called by TCRdb with MiXCR from the 5' RACE reads. The sample holds about 720,000 distinct CDR3 sequences, more than 6.5% seen once. The same sample was also studied in work on yellow fever vaccine responses in identical twins.

The sample was PBMCs. This TCR was sampled from a woman in her late teens or twenties in good health. The chain joins TRBV4-3 to TRBJ1-1; D is uncertain. Here the CDR3 DNA reads TGCGCCAGCAGCCAAGGCCTCATGGCTGAAGCTTTCTTT. Protein product: CASSQGLMAEAFF.